This TCR beta chain was captured in a study of cytomegalovirus exposure and HLA in healthy donors. Broader study findings: The authors enumerated around 150 TCR beta chains as linked to cytomegalovirus. TCR beta sequences reportedly predicted most subjects' HLA-A and HLA-B alleles accurately.

The J segment lost 8 bases and the V segment lost 7 bases, leaving 4 bases of the junction unmatched. Germline V gene data show CDR1 as MNHEY and CDR2 as SVGAGI. The CDR3 contains 14 residues. The PCR made use of 60 Vbeta and 13 Jbeta primers. Using immunoSEQ multiplex PCR, the repertoire was profiled, and TCRdb retains in-frame clones only, with some absent. This sample's table has 140,000 or so clones. Turning to this clone: The antigen remains unidentified.

The rearrangement links TRBV6-5 to TRBJ1-6, with 11 positions matching TRBD1. This clonotype was obtained from a male donor in good health and CMV-seronegative. Specimen: PBMCs. The CDR3 DNA reads as TGTGCCAGCACACGGGGACAGGGGGATTCACCCCTCCACTTT. It encodes CASTRGQGDSPLHF.